The clone carrying this T cell receptor (beta chain) came up a few times. Antigen unknown. Relying on iRepertoire HTBI primers and Arm-PCR of CDR3 regions, the team built TCR beta libraries. Via MiXCR, TCRdb re-called the multiplex PCR reads, giving one row per CDR3 protein. The data show 310,000 or so distinct CDR3 sequences, approximately 20% seen once. Germline assignment: CDR1 SNHLY and CDR2 FYNNEI. The CDR3 is 13 amino acids. V was shortened by 5 bases and J by 4 bases, with 9 bases between the two germline ends. The data were taken from a study of regulatory T cells in long-lasting Graves disease. General observations from the study: Newly diagnosed Graves' patients had higher TCR diversity than persistent ones.

Described time point: persistent/refractory GD, antithyroid drugs over 5 years with positive TRAb. RNA from PBMCs was the source of the TCR library. Sequencing was performed on peripheral blood mononuclear cells (PBMCs), taken when the disease was refractory, from a patient treated with antithyroid drugs. This clonotype was sampled from a female donor with Graves disease. The rearrangement uses TRBV2 and TRBJ2-4, with a possible D match to TRBD2 (5 bases). CDR3 protein: CASSKDSKNIQYF. In DNA form, the CDR3 reads TGTGCCAGCAGTAAGGACTCAAAAAACATTCAGTACTTC.